This T cell receptor beta chain was sequenced for a study of blood T cell repertoires in COVID-19. Cohort assignment relied on participant-reported clinical history. TCRdb's copy holds only in-frame clones and misses some; the assay was immunoSEQ multiplex PCR. The table shows 250,000 to 300,000 clones, with 80% to 90% occurring only once. V shed 3 bases and J 3 bases; nucleotides not matched to a gene: 6. The CDR3 length is 16 residues. Germline V gene data show CDR1 as MNHNS and CDR2 as SASEGT. This sequence originates from a woman aged 50 to 65 who had recovered from COVID-19. The chain employs TRBV6-1 and TRBJ1-3; TRBD1 aligns across 9 bases. The source material was PBMCs or T cells enriched from blood (not recorded which). Written as DNA, the CDR3 is TGTGCCAGCAGTGACCACAGGGGGCAGGGTGGAAACACCATATATTTT. Protein sequence: CASSDHRGQGGNTIYF.